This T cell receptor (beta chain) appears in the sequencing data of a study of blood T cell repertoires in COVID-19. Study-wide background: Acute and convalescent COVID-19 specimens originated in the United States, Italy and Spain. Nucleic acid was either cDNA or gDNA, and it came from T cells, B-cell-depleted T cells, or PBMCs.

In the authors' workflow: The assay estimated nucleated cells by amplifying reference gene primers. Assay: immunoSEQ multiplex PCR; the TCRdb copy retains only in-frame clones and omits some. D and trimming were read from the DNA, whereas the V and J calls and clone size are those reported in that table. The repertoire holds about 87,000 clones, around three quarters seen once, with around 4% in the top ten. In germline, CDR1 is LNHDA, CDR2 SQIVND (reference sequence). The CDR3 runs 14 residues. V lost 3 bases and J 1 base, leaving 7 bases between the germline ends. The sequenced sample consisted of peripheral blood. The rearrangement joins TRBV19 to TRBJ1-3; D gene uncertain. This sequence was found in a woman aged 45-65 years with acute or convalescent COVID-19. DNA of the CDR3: TGTGCCAGTAGTATCACCGCGTCTGGAAACACCATATATTTT. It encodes CASSITASGNTIYF.